This TCR beta chain was recorded in a study of long-term antiretroviral therapy in people with HIV. Study results and limitations: In samples taken after ART, diversity increased but remained below transplant donor control levels.

Notes on this clone: Antigen specificity is unknown.

Researchers ran immunoSEQ v3.0 at survey level. The assay was immunoSEQ multiplex PCR, and TCRdb's table has in-frame clones only and misses some. The table has around 40,000 clones, approximately 86% seen once; the top ten hold about 4%. The CDR3 loop spans 15 amino acids. Germline CDR1 reads MNHEY; CDR2 reads SVGAGI. V was pared by 6 bases and J by 4 bases, with 7 bases of the junction left unmatched. J is TRBJ1-2 and V is TRBV6-5; 11 nucleotides agree with TRBD1. The sample in question was unsorted PBMCs, obtained just before starting antiretroviral therapy. The TCR was taken from a woman in her late teens or twenties with HIV. The CDR3 reads CASRGADRGPYGYTF. The CDR3, as DNA: TGTGCCAGCAGAGGGGCGGACAGGGGGCCCTATGGCTACACCTTC.